The clone carrying this T cell receptor (beta chain) showed up just once. No antigen is known for it. The assay was immunoSEQ multiplex PCR, and TCRdb's table has in-frame clones only and misses some. The table includes 65,000 to 75,000 clones, approximately 89% detected once. The data were obtained in a study of OX40 agonist ivuxolimab in advanced cancers. About the research overall: Patients were treated with ivuxolimab, an agonistic anti-OX40 (CD134) antibody. Study-level results: At 0.1 to 3.0 mg/kg, clonal expansion of CD4+ and CD8+ blood T cells had occurred by week 6.

Blood draws occurred at baseline, cycle 4 day 1, and cycle 7 day 1. Germline CDR1 is SGHTA and CDR2 is FQGNSA. V shed 2 bases and J shed 4 bases, with 7 bases lying between them. This CDR3 has 13 residues. Here the sequenced sample was CD4+ or CD8+ T cells sorted from blood, taken in a trial of the OX40 agonist ivuxolimab. The receptor's source is an adult with an advanced solid tumor such as melanoma, head and neck, liver or kidney cancer. The chain carries TRBV7-2 and TRBJ2-3; the D is unclear. CDR3 protein: CASSLTISDTQYF. The DNA for the CDR3 is TGTGCCAGCAGCTTAACGATCTCAGATACGCAGTATTTT.